This paragraph reports one T cell receptor beta chain. This sample was taken from a study of radiotherapy plus CTLA-4 blockade in lung cancer. Here immunoSEQ multiplex PCR was the method, and the copy in TCRdb shows in-frame clones only, minus some. The sample lists around 45,000 clones; nearly 90% were seen once. The CDR3 contains 15 residues. Trimming removed 4 bases at V and 2 bases at J, with 10 bases between. Germline CDR1 and CDR2: SGHRS and YFSETQ. Sequencing used peripheral blood, obtained from a patient treated with radiotherapy plus ipilimumab. This TCR was recovered from a human donor with non-small cell lung cancer whose response to radiotherapy plus ipilimumab could not be evaluated. The chain recombines TRBV5-1 with TRBJ2-6, with D unclear. CDR3 region: CASSPGPAGANVLTF. For the CDR3, the DNA is TGCGCCAGCAGCCCAGGCCCGGCTGGGGCCAACGTCCTGACTTTC.